This T cell receptor (beta chain) is drawn from a study of regulatory T cells in long-lasting Graves disease. Investigators prepared the TCR beta libraries by applying iRepertoire HTBI primers and Arm-PCR of CDR3 regions. From the multiplex PCR reads, TCRdb called clonotypes with MiXCR, one entry per CDR3 protein. The repertoire holds a few hundred thousand distinct CDR3 sequences, with 12% as singletons. This CDR3 is built from 15 residues. The germline V and J ends were trimmed by 0 bases and 1 base, with 9 bases remaining between them. Per germline, CDR1 LGHDT and CDR2 YNNKEL (reference sequence). Specified time point: newly diagnosed GD, antithyroid drugs for less than 3 months. With RNA extracted from PBMCs as input, the TCR library was made. Investigators report Graves' disease was diagnosed under American Thyroid Association guidelines. This clonotype was recorded many times. These same data were also listed under a study on T cells in Graves' hyperthyroidism and ophthalmopathy.

This clonotype was sampled from a woman aged 18-29 years with Graves disease. The rearrangement uses TRBV3-1 and TRBJ1-1; D gene ambiguous. The specimen was peripheral blood mononuclear cells (PBMCs), collected at new diagnosis, from a patient treated with antithyroid drugs. The CDR3 nucleotides are TGTGCCAGCAGCCAAGAATCGGGATCGAACACTGAAGCTTTCTTT. This codes for CASSQESGSNTEAFF.